This passage covers 10 T cell receptor beta chains from one sample sequenced in a study of T-cell reconstitution after alpha-beta-depleted transplantation in children. Unique molecular identifiers were incorporated during preparation of the TCRbeta library. Each CDR3 protein is one row after TCRdb ran MiXCR on the PCR reads. This sample yields about 980,000 distinct CDR3 sequences, of which 25% to 35% are seen a single time; more than 25% belongs to the top ten. The source material was PBMCs, mostly from graft donor cells, sampled 360 days after TCRalphabeta/CD19-depleted stem cell transplant. The receptors here all came from a boy under two years old who had a stem cell transplant for SCID, so the T cells may come from the graft donor.

This clonotype has only a few counts. The chain employs TRBV7-9 and TRBJ1-5; no reliable D call. Germline-derived CDR1 and CDR2 are SEHNR and FQNEAQ (reference sequence). The CDR3 is 11 residues long. Trimming stripped 4 bases from V and 5 bases from J, with 3 bases between. The CDR3 reads CASSSHQPQHF. The CDR3 bases are TGTGCCAGCAGCTCGCATCAGCCCCAGCATTTT.

This clonotype was counted once. This rearrangement joins TRBV6-1 to TRBJ2-1; 12 positions agree with TRBD2. Germline V gene sequence: CDR1 MNHNS, CDR2 SASEGT. V shed 7 bases, J shed 7 bases, and the junction held 8 bases outside the gene matches. The length of the CDR3 is 15 residues. The CDR3: CASTRTSGESNEQFF. Written as DNA, the CDR3 is TGTGCCAGCACCAGGACTAGCGGGGAGTCGAATGAGCAGTTCTTC.

This clonotype showed up many times. Germline is not matched at one junction end, which may reflect a read error. This chain joins TRBV5-1 and TRBJ2-7; D tentatively reads TRBD1 or TRBD2 (5 bases each). CDR1 and CDR2 (germline): SGHRS, YFSETQ. This CDR3 is 14 amino acids long. CDR3 DNA sequence: TGTGCCAGCAGTTTAGCGACAGACTCCTACGAGCAGTACTTC. It encodes CASSLATDSYEQYF. The full variable domain, rest sourced from reference TRBV5-1 and TRBJ2-7, is KAGVTQTPRYLIKTRGQQVTLSCSPISGHRSVSWYQQTPGQGLQFLFEYFSETQRNKGNFPGRFSGRQFSNSRSEMNVSTLELGDSALYLCASSLATDSYEQYFGPGTRLTVT.

The rearrangement uses TRBV19 and TRBJ1-1; D possibly corresponds to TRBD1 (5 bases). Germline V lookup: CDR1 LNHDA, CDR2 SQIVND (reference sequence). Trimming took 3 bases from V and 5 from J, leaving 13 bases between them. The CDR3 consists of 14 residues. CDR3 region: CASSIRGGWTEAFF. CDR3 nucleotides: TGTGCCAGTAGTATTCGTGGGGGTTGGACTGAAGCTTTCTTT.

This clonotype occurred a few times. This chain connects TRBV7-9 to TRBJ2-2, with a possible D match to TRBD2 (6 bases). The CDR3 has 15 residues. Per the germline V gene, CDR1 is SEHNR and CDR2 is FQNEAQ (reference sequence). V shed 5 bases and J shed 7 bases, with 17 bases lying between them. The CDR3 DNA reads as TGTGCCAGCAGCCGGGTCGGCGGGGATGTCGGGGAGCTGTTTTTT. Protein: CASSRVGGDVGELFF.

This clonotype has at least ten counts. V usage is TRBV5-1 and J usage is TRBJ2-1; 11 bases map to TRBD2. The CDR3 contains 16 residues. Unmatched junction bases numbered 8, after V lost 3 bases and J lost 6 bases. CDR1 is SGHRS, CDR2 YFSETQ, per germline. The CDR3 DNA sequence: TGCGCCAGCAGCTCCCGATTAGCGGGGGGGCGCAATGAGCAGTTCTTC. Translation: CASSSRLAGGRNEQFF.

This clonotype turned up a few times. The CDR3 protein is CAISEQREFHNEQFF. In DNA form, the CDR3 reads TGTGCCATCAGTGAACAGCGGGAGTTTCACAATGAGCAGTTCTTC. The chain employs TRBV10-3 and TRBJ2-1; 8 nucleotides line up with TRBD2. The V gene end was trimmed by 3 bases and the J gene end by 5 bases; junction bases not matched to a gene: 6. The germline CDR1 and CDR2 sequences are ENHRY and SYGVKD. The CDR3 has 15 amino acids.

This clonotype has more than one count but fewer than ten. This chain uses TRBV7-9 with TRBJ1-2; D remains ambiguous. V gave up 3 bases and J gave up 6 bases, with 8 bases separating them. The CDR3 runs to 12 residues. The germline CDR1 and CDR2 sequences are SEHNR and FQNEAQ (reference sequence). The CDR3, as DNA: TGTGCCAGCAGCTTCGGGGAGAATGGCTACACCTTC. This gives the protein CASSFGENGYTF.

This clonotype has a handful of counts. V usage is TRBV28 and J usage is TRBJ2-7; D is unclear. This CDR3 has 13 residues. V lost 4 bases and J 9 bases, leaving 16 bases between the germline ends. Looked up from germline, CDR1 is MDHEN and CDR2 is SYDVKM. The DNA for the CDR3 is TGTGCCAGCAGTTGGCCGCGCTGGTTCGGGCAGTACTTC. It specifies CASSWPRWFGQYF.

The V gene is TRBV29-1, the J gene TRBJ2-2; D is ambiguous. The germline V gene encodes CDR1 SQVTM and CDR2 ANQGSEA. V lost 4 bases and J 1 base, leaving 7 bases between the germline ends. The CDR3 loop spans 13 amino acids. The CDR3, as DNA: TGCAGCGTTGGAGGAAAGAACACCGGGGAGCTGTTTTTT. Protein product: CSVGGKNTGELFF.